The sequence of this T cell receptor beta chain was determined in a study of T cells after yellow fever vaccination. Across the whole study: Fractions of limited cellularity were prepared by means of SMART-Seq v4 Ultra Low Input. Study conclusions and caveats: Post-booster repertoires contained most primary-vaccination clones again (around 96% CD4, 85% to 90% CD8). The presence of abundant clonotypes contaminating from the bulk population was possible in FACS-sorted repertoires.

They built TCR cDNA with 5'RACE template switching, a step that put in a universal primer site and UMIs. TCRdb re-derived calls from the 5' RACE reads in MiXCR, one entry per CDR3 protein. Of about 630,000 distinct CDR3 sequences listed, roughly an eighth are singletons. From germline, CDR1 is SGHVS and CDR2 FNYEAQ. Trimming took 1 base from V and 5 from J, leaving 15 bases between them. The CDR3 is 15 residues long. In regard to this clonotype: Its antigen is not identified.

The V gene is TRBV7-6, the J gene TRBJ2-7; D call uncertain. The source of this sequence is a man aged 25-40 years who received the YFV17D yellow fever vaccine. Specimen: PBMCs, collected on the day of the yellow fever booster vaccination. For the CDR3, the DNA is TGTGCCAGCAGCTTAGGGGGTAGTTATCCTAACGAGCAGTACTTC. Translated: CASSLGGSYPNEQYF.